In its sample, the clone carrying this T cell receptor beta chain was seen many times. What it binds is unknown. The study based diagnoses on clinical symptoms, serum thyroxine and TRAb, thyroid ultrasound and orbital computed tomography. The data derive from a study of T cells in Graves' hyperthyroidism and ophthalmopathy. Study-wide background: Peripheral blood was secured at the point of initial diagnosis, before any treatment. General study points: Ophthalmopathy stood apart from stable hyperthyroidism in a 13 V-J model. In blood, most of the thyroid clonotypes expanded above 0.001 were also present.

This CDR3 is 13 amino acids long. V lost 9 bases to trimming and J lost 0 bases, with 12 bases between them. CDR1 is MDHEN, CDR2 SYDVKM, per germline. The CDR3 regions of TCR beta were amplified from RNA transcripts. RT-PCR in the first round (using the HTBI primer set) targeted the TCR CDR3. TCRdb redid the calling of the multiplex PCR reads with MiXCR, one entry per CDR3 protein. The table shows 350,000 to 400,000 distinct CDR3 sequences, with around 13% occurring only once. The sequence was obtained from a woman aged 55-69 years with Graves' hyperthyroidism. The sequencing sample was made of blood. The chain employs TRBV28 and TRBJ2-7, with D perhaps TRBD2 (5 bases). The DNA of the CDR3 is TGTGCCAGTACATCGGGAATCTCCTACGAGCAGTACTTC. Amino acid sequence: CASTSGISYEQYF.